The rows below give T cell receptor beta chains drawn from one sample of a study of cytomegalovirus exposure and HLA in healthy donors. The protocol was immunoSEQ multiplex PCR, while the TCRdb copy is restricted to in-frame clones and leaves out a portion. The sample gives 100,000 to 150,000 clones, approximately 80% of which show up once; more than 4% is in the top ten. Material: PBMCs. The receptor set was obtained from a male donor in good health and CMV-seropositive. CDR3s include the opening cysteine and the closing phenylalanine or tryptophan. The D gene is left open where the match is weak. A clone size is listed for some rows: how often the clone was seen (once, few, many), or a class if it is expanded.

J	size	V	length	D	DNA	CDR3
TRBJ1-2	NA	TRBV28	14	NA	TGTGCCAGCAGTTCCCTGGGCAGGGACTATGGCTACACCTTC	CASSSLGRDYGYTF
TRBJ2-7	NA	TRBV13	13	NA	TGTGCCAGCAGCTCGCCAGGGTCCTACGAGCAGTACTTC	CASSSPGSYEQYF
TRBJ1-3	NA	TRBV30	14	TRBD1	TGTGCCTGGAGTGCGGACAGGGGTAGAAACACCATATATTTT	CAWSADRGRNTIYF
TRBJ2-3	NA	TRBV7-9	16	TRBD2	TGTTCCAGCAGCTTAGCCCGCGGGGGGATCACAGATACGCAGTATTTT	CSSSLARGGITDTQYF
TRBJ1-1	NA	TRBV19	13	TRBD1	TGTGCCAGCAGGGACAGGGCCAACACTGAAGCTTTCTTT	CASRDRANTEAFF
TRBJ2-3	NA	TRBV28	17	NA	TGTGCCAGCAGGGCCATCCTAACGGGACTTTCGACAGATACGCAGTATTTT	CASRAILTGLSTDTQYF
TRBJ2-2	NA	TRBV14	14	NA	TGTGCCAGCAGCCAAGATTTGCGCACCGGGGAGCTGTTTTTT	CASSQDLRTGELFF
TRBJ2-1	NA	TRBV11-3	14	NA	TGTGCCAGCAGCTTAGGAGGATCCTACAATGAGCAGTTCTTC	CASSLGGSYNEQFF
TRBJ2-7	NA	TRBV6-5	14	TRBD1	TGTGCCAGTCGACTTACAGGGGGCGCCTACGAGCAGTACTTC	CASRLTGGAYEQYF
TRBJ2-7	NA	TRBV11-2	19	TRBD1	TGTGCCAGCAGCCACACCGGGACAGGGAACATTCGTCGGACTTACGAGCAGTACTTC	CASSHTGTGNIRRTYEQYF
TRBJ2-3	few	TRBV7-9	16	NA	TGTGCCAGCAGCTTAGCGCAAAGCGGTAGCACAGATACGCAGTATTTT	CASSLAQSGSTDTQYF
TRBJ2-1	NA	TRBV5-1	15	TRBD2	TGCGCCAGCAGCCTGGGGGCGGGGGGCTCCAATGAGCAGTTCTTC	CASSLGAGGSNEQFF
TRBJ2-2	NA	TRBV5-1	14	NA	TGCGCCAGCAGCTCGGGACAGAACACCGGGGAGCTGTTTTTT	CASSSGQNTGELFF
TRBJ1-4	NA	TRBV5-6	16	NA	TGTGCCAGCAGCTTGGGACCTACGGGGGGTAATGAAAAACTGTTTTTT	CASSLGPTGGNEKLFF
TRBJ2-2	NA	TRBV6-1	17	TRBD2	TGTGCCAGCAGTGAAGCGCGGCTAGCGGGGGTCACCGGGGAGCTGTTTTTT	CASSEARLAGVTGELFF
TRBJ2-1	NA	TRBV5-8	14	NA	TGTGCCAGCAGCTTAGGTGGTCGGGGCAATGAGCAGTTCTTC	CASSLGGRGNEQFF
TRBJ2-1	NA	TRBV27	16	TRBD2	TGTGCCAGCAGTTCCTCAGCGGGAGTCTTAAACAATGAGCAGTTCTTC	CASSSSAGVLNNEQFF
TRBJ2-5	once	TRBV27	13	NA	TGTGCCAGCAGTTTACGGTACCAAGAGACCCAGTACTTC	CASSLRYQETQYF
TRBJ2-5	NA	TRBV27	13	NA	TGTGCCAGCAGTTTCGACAGCGAAGAGACCCAGTACTTC	CASSFDSEETQYF
TRBJ2-5	NA	TRBV7-9	14	TRBD1	TGTTCCAGCAGCTTGTTAGGGGGCTTGGAGACCCAGTACTTC	CSSSLLGGLETQYF
TRBJ1-6	NA	TRBV27	18	TRBD1	TGTGCCAGCAGTTCCAGGGGGACATCAGGGGCCTATAATTCACCCCTCCACTTT	CASSSRGTSGAYNSPLHF
TRBJ2-4	NA	TRBV6-6	15	NA	TGTGCCAGCACCCATCCCGTTTCGGCCAAAAACAGTCAGTACTTC	CASTHPVSAKNSQYF
TRBJ2-7	NA	TRBV2	14	TRBD1	TGTGCCAGCAGTGACTGGACAGGGACCTACGAGCAGTACTTC	CASSDWTGTYEQYF
TRBJ2-5	NA	TRBV25-1	13	NA	TGTGCCAGCAGGGAGGGGGCTCTCGAGACCCAGTACTTC	CASREGALETQYF
TRBJ2-2	NA	TRBV7-6	17	NA	TGTGCCAGCAGCTTAGGGGTAGCGGAGATCAACACCGGGGAGCTGTTTTTT	CASSLGVAEINTGELFF
TRBJ2-7	NA	TRBV5-4	14	TRBD1	TGTGCCAGCAGCTTGGACAGGGGGACCTACGAGCAGTACTTC	CASSLDRGTYEQYF
TRBJ1-6	NA	TRBV30	18	TRBD1	TGTGCCTGGAGTGTTGGACAGGGCCGGAGCTCCTATAATTCACCCCTCCACTTT	CAWSVGQGRSSYNSPLHF
TRBJ1-1	NA	TRBV7-2	14	TRBD1	TGTGCCAGCAGCCCCCGGGACAGGAACACTGAAGCTTTCTTT	CASSPRDRNTEAFF
TRBJ1-2	NA	TRBV5-4	14	NA	TGTGCCAGCAGCCCGAGGGGGACGGCCTATGGCTACACCTTC	CASSPRGTAYGYTF
TRBJ1-1	NA	TRBV5-4	12	NA	TGTGCCAGCAGCTCGGTGAACACTGAAGCTTTCTTT	CASSSVNTEAFF
TRBJ2-1	few	TRBV15	12	NA	TGTGCCACCGACCAGGGGGGCGGGGAGCAGTTCTTC	CATDQGGGEQFF
TRBJ2-7	NA	TRBV7-7	13	NA	TGTGCCAGCAGCTCTAAGGGGGACACGTCGACCTTTTTC	CASSSKGDTSTFF
TRBJ2-1	NA	TRBV27	13	NA	TGTGCCAGCAGTTTAATAGGGGCCCCTGAGCAGTTCTTC	CASSLIGAPEQFF
TRBJ2-3	NA	TRBV18	16	TRBD2	TGTGCCAGCTCACCGGTCTCGGGGGGTAGCACAGATACGCAGTATTTT	CASSPVSGGSTDTQYF
TRBJ2-7	NA	TRBV29-1	14	TRBD2	TGCAGCGTTGAAGTAGTAGCGGGAGGGTACGAGCAGTACTTC	CSVEVVAGGYEQYF
TRBJ2-5	NA	TRBV7-9	13	NA	TGTGCCAGCAGCGCCTCGGGGCAAGAGACCCAGTACTTC	CASSASGQETQYF
TRBJ2-1	NA	TRBV6-5	13	NA	TGTGCCAGCAGCCGGGACTGGTACAATGAGCAGTTCTTC	CASSRDWYNEQFF
TRBJ2-6	NA	TRBV19	18	TRBD2	TGTGCCAGTAGTACGGGACTAGCGGGAGGCTCTGGGGCCAACGTCCTGACTTTC	CASSTGLAGGSGANVLTF
TRBJ2-2	NA	TRBV5-1	17	TRBD2	TGCGCCAGCAGCCCCGGGACTAGCAGTACGAACACCGGGGAGCTGTTTTTT	CASSPGTSSTNTGELFF
TRBJ2-7	NA	TRBV20-1	11	TRBD1	TGCAGTGCTGGACAGGGTTACGAGCAGTACTTC	CSAGQGYEQYF
TRBJ1-2	NA	TRBV28	14	TRBD1	TGTGCCAGCAGTCCCCTGGACAGGCTCTATGGCTACACCTTC	CASSPLDRLYGYTF
TRBJ2-7	NA	TRBV7-9	14	NA	TGTGCCAGCAGCTTATCAGGGAATTCCTACGAGCAGTACTTC	CASSLSGNSYEQYF